The clone carrying this T cell receptor beta chain has more than one count but fewer than ten. The data stem from a study of cytomegalovirus exposure and HLA in healthy donors. Study-wide background: Within an early data release were roughly 83 million unique TCRs drawn from HLA-typed donors.

Primers: 60 Vbeta forward and 13 Jbeta reverse. Produced via immunoSEQ multiplex PCR; TCRdb's table is partial and in-frame only. This table has roughly 180,000 clones, just under 80% appearing once. V was shortened by 8 bases and J by 11 bases, with 18 bases between the two germline ends. Germline CDR1 is MRHNA and CDR2 is SNTAGT. The CDR3 spans 12 residues. The receptor's source is a woman aged 45-65 years in good health and CMV-seropositive. Source material: PBMCs. The chain employs TRBV6-4 and TRBJ1-1; D is perhaps TRBD1 (6 bases). CDR3 DNA sequence: TGTGCCAGCGTTCGAGGGGGTCCGGGGGCTTTCTTT. This sequence encodes CASVRGGPGAFF.